The rows below give T cell receptor beta chains drawn from one sample of a study of OX40 agonist ivuxolimab in advanced cancers. Using immunoSEQ multiplex PCR, the repertoire was profiled, and TCRdb retains in-frame clones only, with some absent. This table has around 41,000 clones, approximately 90% appearing once. The source material was CD4+ or CD8+ T cells sorted from blood, sampled in a trial of the OX40 agonist ivuxolimab. Receptors were obtained from an adult with an advanced solid tumor such as melanoma, head and neck, liver or kidney cancer. Both conserved end residues are part of each CDR3. The D gene is left open where the match is weak. Part of the rows lack a size; the others show once, few, many or a class for expanded clones.

.,TRBV9,.,TRBJ2-2,CASSVGLANTGELFF,TGTGCCAGCAGCGTAGGGTTAGCGAACACCGGGGAGCTGTTTTTT
.,TRBV6-1,TRBD1,TRBJ2-7,CASSEAQGVSYEQYF,TGTGCCAGCAGTGAGGCGCAGGGGGTGTCCTACGAGCAGTACTTC
.,TRBV20-1,.,TRBJ1-1,CSPRGIGAFF,TGCAGCCCAAGAGGGATTGGAGCTTTCTTT
.,TRBV7-8,TRBD2,TRBJ2-1,CASTSGTSGVEGQFF,TGTGCCAGCACCTCCGGGACTAGCGGGGTGGAGGGGCAGTTCTTC
.,TRBV5-4,TRBD1,TRBJ2-7,CASRAMTGATDEQYF,TGTGCCAGCAGGGCAATGACAGGGGCTACGGACGAGCAGTACTTC
.,TRBV9,.,TRBJ1-1,CASSVGSIGDTEAFF,TGTGCCAGCAGCGTAGGGTCGATAGGGGACACTGAAGCTTTCTTT
.,TRBV28,TRBD2,TRBJ2-7,CASSIAGGLPYEQYF,TGTGCCAGCAGTATAGCGGGGGGGCTCCCCTACGAGCAGTACTTC
.,TRBV11-2,.,TRBJ2-1,CASSLDVGGGTRLYNEQFF,TGTGCCAGCAGCTTAGATGTTGGGGGCGGCACTCGATTGTACAATGAGCAGTTCTTC
once,TRBV19,.,TRBJ2-2,CASSSVTGRGGAGELFF,TGTGCCAGTAGTTCCGTTACGGGCAGGGGAGGAGCCGGGGAGCTGTTTTTT
.,TRBV11-3,.,TRBJ2-3,CASSTDRDTQYF,TGTGCCAGCAGCACAGACAGGGATACGCAGTATTTT
.,TRBV28,.,TRBJ1-3,CASAPIRGSSGNTIYF,TGTGCCAGCGCTCCGATTCGAGGGAGCTCTGGAAACACCATATATTTT
.,TRBV4-1,.,TRBJ1-5,CASRLGPRDHQPQHF,TGCGCCAGCAGACTTGGGCCAAGGGACCATCAGCCCCAGCATTTT
.,TRBV5-1,TRBD2,TRBJ2-1,CASSLTGGAYNEQFF,TGCGCCAGCAGCCTAACTGGGGGGGCCTACAATGAGCAGTTCTTC
.,TRBV18,.,TRBJ1-1,CASSPDSEAFF,TGTGCCAGCTCACCGGACAGTGAAGCTTTCTTT
.,TRBV7-2,TRBD2,TRBJ2-7,CASSLTGTSEQYF,TGTGCCAGCAGCTTGACGGGGACTAGCGAGCAGTACTTC
.,TRBV29-1,TRBD1,TRBJ2-1,CSARDRAVYNEQFF,TGCAGCGCCCGGGACAGGGCGGTCTACAATGAGCAGTTCTTC
.,TRBV29-1,.,TRBJ2-3,CSVEVSFWGVSSTDTQYF,TGCAGCGTTGAAGTTTCCTTTTGGGGGGTATCTAGCACAGATACGCAGTATTTT
.,TRBV5-4,.,TRBJ2-3,CASSSFPSTDTQYF,TGTGCCAGCAGCTCATTTCCTAGTACAGATACGCAGTATTTT
.,TRBV27,TRBD1,TRBJ1-6,CASSLSGTGSSYNSPLHF,TGTGCCAGCAGTTTATCGGGGACAGGGAGCTCCTATAATTCACCCCTCCACTTT
.,TRBV5-4,TRBD1,TRBJ2-3,CASSQGDRGRSDTQYF,TGTGCCAGCAGCCAGGGGGACAGGGGGCGTTCAGATACGCAGTATTTT
.,TRBV6-4,TRBD1,TRBJ2-7,CASSQPTGESPYEQYF,TGTGCCAGCAGCCAACCCACAGGGGAATCCCCCTACGAGCAGTACTTC
.,TRBV5-4,.,TRBJ2-7,CASSSPGLHEQYF,TGTGCCAGCAGCTCCCCGGGGCTCCACGAGCAGTACTTC